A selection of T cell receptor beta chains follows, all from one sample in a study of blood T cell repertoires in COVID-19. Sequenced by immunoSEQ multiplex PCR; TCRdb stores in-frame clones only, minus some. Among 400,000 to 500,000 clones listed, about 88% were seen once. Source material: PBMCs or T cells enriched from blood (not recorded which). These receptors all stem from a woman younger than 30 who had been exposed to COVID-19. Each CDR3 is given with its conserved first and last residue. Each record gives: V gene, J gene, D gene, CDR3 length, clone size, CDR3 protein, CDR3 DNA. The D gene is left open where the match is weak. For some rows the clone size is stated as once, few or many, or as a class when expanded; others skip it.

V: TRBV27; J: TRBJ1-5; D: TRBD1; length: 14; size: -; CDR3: CASSWTGARQPQHF; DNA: TGTGCCAGCAGTTGGACAGGGGCTAGGCAGCCCCAGCATTTT
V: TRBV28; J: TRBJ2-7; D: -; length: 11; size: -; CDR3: CASSSGWPKYF; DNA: TGTGCCAGCAGTTCAGGGTGGCCAAAGTACTTC
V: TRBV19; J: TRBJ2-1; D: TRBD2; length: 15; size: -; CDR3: CASTRTSGMAQEQFF; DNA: TGTGCCAGTACTAGGACTAGCGGAATGGCTCAGGAGCAGTTCTTC
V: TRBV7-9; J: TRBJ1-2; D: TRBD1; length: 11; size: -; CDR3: CASSSQGDYTF; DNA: TGTGCCAGCAGTTCACAGGGGGACTACACCTTC
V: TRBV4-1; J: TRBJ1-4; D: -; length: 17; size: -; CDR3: CASSQAGLQGPNEKLFF; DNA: TGCGCCAGCAGCCAAGCGGGTTTGCAGGGGCCGAATGAAAAACTGTTTTTT
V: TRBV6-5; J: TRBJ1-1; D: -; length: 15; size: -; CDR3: CASTSASGVNTEAFF; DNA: TGTGCCAGCACCTCAGCATCGGGGGTGAACACTGAAGCTTTCTTT
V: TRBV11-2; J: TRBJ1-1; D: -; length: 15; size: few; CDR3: CASSLDPGTEREAFF; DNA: TGTGCCAGCAGCTTAGACCCTGGCACAGAAAGGGAAGCTTTCTTT
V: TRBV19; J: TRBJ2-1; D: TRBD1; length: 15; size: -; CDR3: CASRTPGQGTLQQFF; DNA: TGTGCCAGTAGAACTCCGGGACAGGGGACTCTGCAGCAGTTCTTC
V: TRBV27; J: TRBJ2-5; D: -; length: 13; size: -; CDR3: CASSPSGQETQYF; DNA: TGTGCCAGCAGTCCCTCCGGCCAAGAGACCCAGTACTTC
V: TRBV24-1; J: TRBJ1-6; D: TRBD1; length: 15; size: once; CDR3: CATSDSGTVGSPLHF; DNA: TGTGCCACCAGTGACTCCGGGACAGTTGGATCACCCCTCCACTTT
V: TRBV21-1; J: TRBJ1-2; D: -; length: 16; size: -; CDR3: CASSKYGQGGVGGYTF; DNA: TGTGCCAGCAGCAAATATGGACAGGGCGGGGTGGGTGGCTACACCTTC
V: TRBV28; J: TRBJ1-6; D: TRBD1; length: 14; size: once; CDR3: CASSSVTGSSPLHF; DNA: TGTGCCAGCAGTTCCGTGACAGGGAGTTCACCCCTCCACTTT
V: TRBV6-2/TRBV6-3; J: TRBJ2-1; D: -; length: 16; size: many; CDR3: CASSYHAGAPTHEQFF; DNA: TGTGCCAGCAGTTACCATGCGGGGGCCCCTACGCATGAGCAGTTCTTC
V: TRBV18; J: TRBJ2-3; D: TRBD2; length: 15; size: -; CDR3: CASAAGGAAPDTQYF; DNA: TGTGCCAGTGCTGCCGGGGGGGCCGCACCAGATACGCAGTATTTT
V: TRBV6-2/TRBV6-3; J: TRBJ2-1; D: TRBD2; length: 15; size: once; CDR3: CASSLGTSGDNEQFF; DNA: TGTGCCAGCAGCCTAGGGACTAGCGGGGACAATGAGCAGTTCTTC
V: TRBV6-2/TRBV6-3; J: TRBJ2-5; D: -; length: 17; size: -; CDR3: CASSYPLVSPGEETQYF; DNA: TGTGCCAGCAGTTACCCCCTTGTATCCCCCGGGGAGGAGACCCAGTACTTC
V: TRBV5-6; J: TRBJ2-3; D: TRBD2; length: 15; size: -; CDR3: CASSTIAGAGDTQYF; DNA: TGTGCCAGCAGCACCATAGCGGGAGCGGGCGATACGCAGTATTTT
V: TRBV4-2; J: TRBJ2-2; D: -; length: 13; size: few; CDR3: CASSPIGAGELFF; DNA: TGTGCCAGCAGCCCCATAGGGGCCGGGGAGCTGTTTTTT
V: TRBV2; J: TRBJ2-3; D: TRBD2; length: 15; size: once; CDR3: CASGLAGGPSDTQYF; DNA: TGTGCCAGCGGACTAGCGGGGGGGCCCTCAGATACGCAGTATTTT
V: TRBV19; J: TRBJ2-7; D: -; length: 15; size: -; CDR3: CASSISHQGPYEQYF; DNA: TGTGCCAGTAGTATATCCCATCAGGGGCCCTACGAGCAGTACTTC
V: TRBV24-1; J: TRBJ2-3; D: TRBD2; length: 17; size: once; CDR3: CATSDPFSGSTTDTQYF; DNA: TGTGCCACCAGTGACCCATTTAGCGGGAGTACGACAGATACGCAGTATTTT
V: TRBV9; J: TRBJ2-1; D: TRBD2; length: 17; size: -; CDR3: CASSVFPEGRERSEQFF; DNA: TGTGCCAGCAGCGTATTCCCAGAGGGGCGGGAGAGATCCGAGCAGTTCTTC
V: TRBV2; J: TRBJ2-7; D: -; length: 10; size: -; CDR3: CASSEYEQYF; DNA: TGTGCCAGCTCGGAGTACGAGCAGTACTTC
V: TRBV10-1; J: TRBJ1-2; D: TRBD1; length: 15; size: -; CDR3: CASRDDREANYGYTF; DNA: TGCGCCAGCAGGGACGACAGGGAAGCTAACTATGGCTACACCTTC
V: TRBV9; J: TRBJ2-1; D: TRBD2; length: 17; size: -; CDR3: CASSVTHGGLAYNEQFF; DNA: TGTGCCAGCAGCGTCACCCACGGGGGACTAGCCTACAATGAGCAGTTCTTC
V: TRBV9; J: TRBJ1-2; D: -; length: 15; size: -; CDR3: CASSVGVGQGNGYTF; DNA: TGTGCCAGCAGCGTAGGGGTAGGGCAGGGAAATGGCTACACCTTC
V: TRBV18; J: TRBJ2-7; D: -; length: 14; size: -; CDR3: CASSPGIVDRSTDF; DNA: TGTGCCAGCTCACCCGGGATCGTAGACCGATCTACGGACTTC
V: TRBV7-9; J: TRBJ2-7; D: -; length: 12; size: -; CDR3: CASSGARDEQYF; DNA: TGTGCCAGCAGCGGCGCCAGGGACGAGCAGTACTTC
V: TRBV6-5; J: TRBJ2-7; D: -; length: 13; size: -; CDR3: CASSARESYEQYF; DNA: TGTGCCAGCAGCGCCAGGGAAAGCTACGAGCAGTACTTC
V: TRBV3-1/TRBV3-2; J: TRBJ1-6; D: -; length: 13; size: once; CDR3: CASSDSRYSPLHF; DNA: TGTGCCAGCAGCGACAGTAGATACTCACCCCTCCACTTT
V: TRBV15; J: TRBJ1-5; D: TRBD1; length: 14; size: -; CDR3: CATSGAQGYQPQHF; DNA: TGTGCCACCAGCGGTGCACAGGGGTATCAGCCCCAGCATTTT
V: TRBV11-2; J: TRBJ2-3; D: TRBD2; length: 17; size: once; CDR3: CASSLASAGGGSDTQYF; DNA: TGTGCCAGCAGCTTAGCCTCAGCGGGGGGGGGTTCGGATACGCAGTATTTT
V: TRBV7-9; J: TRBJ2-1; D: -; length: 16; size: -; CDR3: CASSLGGRGIYNEQFF; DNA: TGTGCCAGCAGCTTAGGCGGCCGGGGGATTTACAATGAGCAGTTCTTC
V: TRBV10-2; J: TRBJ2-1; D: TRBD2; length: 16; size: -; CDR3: CASGSQGGSSYNEQFF; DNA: TGCGCCAGCGGGTCCCAGGGCGGGAGCTCCTACAATGAGCAGTTCTTC
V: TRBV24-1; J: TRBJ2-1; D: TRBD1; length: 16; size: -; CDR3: CATSDPPRDRVREQFF; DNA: TGTGCCACCAGTGATCCGCCCCGGGACAGGGTCCGTGAGCAGTTCTTC
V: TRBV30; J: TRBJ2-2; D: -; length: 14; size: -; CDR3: CAWSVAGPTGELFF; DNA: TGTGCCTGGAGTGTCGCGGGGCCCACCGGGGAGCTGTTTTTT
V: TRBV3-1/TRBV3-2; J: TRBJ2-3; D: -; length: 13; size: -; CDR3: CASSQDPGDTQYF; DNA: TGTGCCAGCAGCCAAGATCCGGGAGATACGCAGTATTTT
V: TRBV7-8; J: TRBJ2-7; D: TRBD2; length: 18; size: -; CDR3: CASSLRLAGSPLHYEQYF; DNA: TGTGCCAGCAGCCTTAGACTAGCGGGGTCCCCCCTTCACTACGAGCAGTACTTC
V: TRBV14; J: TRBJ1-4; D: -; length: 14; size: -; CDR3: CASSNDRRNEKLFF; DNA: TGTGCCAGCAGCAACGACAGGAGAAATGAAAAACTGTTTTTT
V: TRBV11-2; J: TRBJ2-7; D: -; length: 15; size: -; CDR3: CASSSLRTNSYEQYF; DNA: TGTGCCAGCAGCAGCCTCCGTACGAACTCCTACGAGCAGTACTTC
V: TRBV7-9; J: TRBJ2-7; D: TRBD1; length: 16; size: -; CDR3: CASSSLYTGQAYEQYF; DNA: TGTGCCAGCAGCTCCCTATACACCGGACAGGCCTACGAGCAGTACTTC
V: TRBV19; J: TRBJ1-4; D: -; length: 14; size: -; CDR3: CASSIAVANEKLFF; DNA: TGTGCCAGTAGTATAGCGGTGGCTAATGAAAAACTGTTTTTT